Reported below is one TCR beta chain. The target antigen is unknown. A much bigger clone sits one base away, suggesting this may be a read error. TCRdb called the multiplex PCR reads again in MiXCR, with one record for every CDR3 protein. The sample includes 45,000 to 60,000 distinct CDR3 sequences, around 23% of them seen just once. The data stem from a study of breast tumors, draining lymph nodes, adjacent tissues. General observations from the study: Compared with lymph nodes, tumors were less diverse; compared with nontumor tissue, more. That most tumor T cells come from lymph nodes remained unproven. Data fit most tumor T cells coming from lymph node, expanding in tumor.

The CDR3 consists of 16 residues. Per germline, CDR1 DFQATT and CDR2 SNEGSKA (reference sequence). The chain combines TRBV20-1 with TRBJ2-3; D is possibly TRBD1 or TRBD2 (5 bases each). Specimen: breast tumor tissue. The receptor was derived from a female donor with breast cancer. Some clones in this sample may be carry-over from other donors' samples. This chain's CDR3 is CGARDLSLTGLDTQYF. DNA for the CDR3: TGCGGTGCTAGAGATCTGAGTCTCACGGGGCTAGATACGCAGTATTTT.